This entry lists 6 T cell receptor beta chains sequenced from one sample in a study of response to subunit inactivated influenza vaccine. Each CDR3 protein gets one entry after TCRdb re-called the RT-PCR reads with MiXCR. The table has some 540,000 distinct CDR3 sequences, roughly 23% seen once. These same data were also listed under a study on T cells expressing NK-cell markers. From that report: It was by 5'RACE template switching with UMIs that TCR beta cDNA was made.

The material sequenced was CD4+ T cells sorted from PBMCs, taken 11 to 12 days after vaccination. The receptors derive from a man aged 50 to 59 who received an inactivated influenza vaccine.

The chain is built from TRBV5-1 and TRBJ2-2, with 8 bases matching TRBD2. The V segment lost 3 bases and the J segment 6 bases; nucleotides outside the gene matches: 7. Germline CDR1 SGHRS, CDR2 YFSETQ. The length of the CDR3 is 15 residues. As DNA, the CDR3 is TGCGCCAGCAGCTCCGGGACTAGTGCCGCCGGGGAGCTGTTTTTT. Translation: CASSSGTSAAGELFF.

In this sample, this clonotype turned up many times. The rearrangement uses TRBV11-2 and TRBJ1-2, with a possible D match to TRBD1 (5 bases). CDR1 SGHAT and CDR2 FQNNGV come from the germline V gene. The germline V and J ends were trimmed by 5 bases and 7 bases, with 23 bases remaining between them. This CDR3 comprises 16 residues. The CDR3 DNA reads as TGTGCCAGCAGCAACCCCGGCCCCCCAGGGCTCGGTGGCTACACCTTC. This sequence encodes CASSNPGPPGLGGYTF.

The chain combines TRBV15 with TRBJ2-1; tentative D call: TRBD1 (6 bases). CDR1 and CDR2 (germline): LNHNV, YYDKDF (reference sequence). Deletions cut 5 bases from V and 9 bases from J, with 14 bases between. This CDR3 has 13 amino acids. The CDR3 DNA reads TGTGCCACCAGCGGGGGCGGTACGGCTGAGCAGTTCTTC. This translates into CATSGGGTAEQFF.

The chain joins TRBV5-1 to TRBJ2-7; 7 nucleotides line up with TRBD1. The CDR3 is made up of 14 amino acids. Germline CDR1 SGHRS, CDR2 YFSETQ. Trimming took 2 bases from V and 3 from J; bases not matched to a gene: 5. The CDR3 nucleotides are TGCGCCAGCAGCTTAACGGCAGGGGGCTACGAGCAGTACTTC. Translating it yields CASSLTAGGYEQYF.

The rearrangement uses TRBV28 and TRBJ2-1, with TRBD2 identical over 8 bases. Germline CDR1 is MDHEN and CDR2 is SYDVKM. The V segment lost 1 base and the J segment 5 bases; nucleotides outside the gene matches: 4. This CDR3 has 15 amino acids. CDR3 sequence (DNA): TGTGCCAGCAGTTTATTATCCGGGGGGGACAATGAGCAGTTCTTC. Residues: CASSLLSGGDNEQFF.

The rearrangement uses TRBV5-1 and TRBJ2-1; 12 nucleotides align to TRBD2. J lost 7 bases, V lost 3 bases, and 8 bases had no gene match. CDR1 and CDR2 (germline): SGHRS, YFSETQ. The CDR3 length is 16 residues. CDR3 sequence reads: CASSSRTSGDVNEQFF. The CDR3 DNA sequence: TGCGCCAGCAGCTCGAGGACTAGCGGGGACGTTAATGAGCAGTTCTTC.